The rows below give T cell receptor beta chains drawn from one sample of a study of TIL therapy for anti-PD-1-resistant metastatic lung cancer. Clones were read by immunoSEQ multiplex PCR, and TCRdb kept only the in-frame ones, dropping some. The data show roughly 46,000 clones, around 86% seen once. Sequenced material: blood, taken at baseline. These receptors originate from a person aged 25-80 years with non-small cell lung cancer. The CDR3 runs from the conserved cysteine through the conserved F or W.

V gene	J gene	CDR3 protein
TRBV6-4	TRBJ2-5	CASSDSGLPGETQYF
TRBV27	TRBJ2-2	CASSVSMYDGELFF
TRBV10-3	TRBJ2-2	CAISVLAGEGTGELFF
TRBV11-3	TRBJ2-5	CASRQSLYPDWETQYF
TRBV24-1	TRBJ1-4	CATSDGTSEKLFF
TRBV19	TRBJ2-1	CASSGWGYNEQFF
TRBV9	TRBJ2-6	CASSVGRGGSSGANVLTF
TRBV3-1/TRBV3-2	TRBJ1-4	CASSLRDRGHNEKLFF
TRBV6-5	TRBJ2-3	CASSYSSTQYF
TRBV10-2	TRBJ2-5	CASSRSQGSQETQYF
TRBV6-5	TRBJ2-7	CASSLLAGVYEQYF
TRBV15	TRBJ2-7	CATSAVGYEQYF
TRBV5-4	TRBJ1-5	CASSLGGSNQPQHF
TRBV2	TRBJ2-3	CASSLRDRVRDTQYF
TRBV7-9	TRBJ1-1	CASSLGEGARAFF
TRBV13	TRBJ2-3	CASSFWTPGTGHTDTQYF
TRBV7-6	TRBJ2-7	CASSSGTGSYEQYF
TRBV6-5	TRBJ1-6	CASRAGGHSPLHF
TRBV18	TRBJ2-2	CASSHGGQGAFLGELFF
TRBV5-6	TRBJ2-7	CASSSIPWEQYF
TRBV5-6	TRBJ1-2	CASSVGTEGYTF
TRBV6-2/TRBV6-3	TRBJ1-5	CASSLGTPNQPQHF
TRBV7-8	TRBJ2-5	CASSPEAGLAGKETQYF
TRBV6-1	TRBJ2-7	CASSEGDTSYEQYF
TRBV30	TRBJ2-3	CAWSTGQLAGGYTDTQYF
TRBV6-5	TRBJ1-5	CASRHLQGATQPQHF
TRBV9	TRBJ1-1	CASSPHQGGTEAFF
TRBV5-6	TRBJ2-5	CASSLVSGPLFGTQYF
TRBV27	TRBJ2-7	CASSLGRTGSTYEQYF
TRBV7-3	TRBJ2-1	CASRRDSSSYNEQFF
TRBV19	TRBJ2-4	CASSTQGGGDIQYF
TRBV28	TRBJ1-3	CASSLQESNTIYF
TRBV5-8	TRBJ1-2	CASSPGTFNYGYTF
TRBV19	TRBJ1-1	CASRYSNTEAFF
TRBV3-1/TRBV3-2	TRBJ1-1	CASSGTGAANTEAFF
TRBV6-2/TRBV6-3	TRBJ1-1	CASSYSVHWTAFF
TRBV28	TRBJ1-5	CASRTGQGFNQPQHF
TRBV5-6	TRBJ1-2	CATTEAGPHGYTF
TRBV7-9	TRBJ1-5	CASSPGNQPQHF
TRBV29-1	TRBJ1-3	CSVEDRRLSGNTIYF
TRBV9	TRBJ2-7	CASSPRAGKGYEQYF
TRBV7-2	TRBJ2-5	CASSLEGGSSHRAGTQYF
TRBV10-3	TRBJ2-5	CAISARGETQYF
TRBV7-8	TRBJ2-3	CASSTPRTSGGITDTQYF
TRBV6-5	TRBJ2-1	CASSYPREQGWEQFF